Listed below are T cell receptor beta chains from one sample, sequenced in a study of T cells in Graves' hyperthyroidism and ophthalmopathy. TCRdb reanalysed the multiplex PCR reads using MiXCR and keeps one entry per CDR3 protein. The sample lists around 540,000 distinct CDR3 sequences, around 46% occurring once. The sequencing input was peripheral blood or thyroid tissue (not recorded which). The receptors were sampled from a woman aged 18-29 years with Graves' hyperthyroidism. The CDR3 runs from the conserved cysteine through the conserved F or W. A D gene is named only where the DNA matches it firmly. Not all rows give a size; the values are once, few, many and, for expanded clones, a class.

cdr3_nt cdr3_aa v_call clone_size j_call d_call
TGTGCCAGCAGCTCCACAGGGACCGGCGGCTATGGCTACACCTTC CASSSTGTGGYGYTF TRBV7-9 many TRBJ1-2 .
TGTGCCACCCCGTCGGCCGAGTTCGTCGACTATGGCTACACCTTC CATPSAEFVDYGYTF TRBV24-1 . TRBJ1-2 .
TGTGCCAGCAGCCTCCTAGGCGGACTAAATGAAAAACTGTTTTTT CASSLLGGLNEKLFF TRBV7-9 . TRBJ1-4 .
TGCAGGGAGGTAGCGGGCCCTACCTACGAGCAGTACTTC CREVAGPTYEQYF TRBV29-1 . TRBJ2-7 TRBD2
TGTGCCAGCAGCGTAGCAGGGCCTAATGAAAAACTGTTTTTT CASSVAGPNEKLFF TRBV9 . TRBJ1-4 .
TGTGCCAGCAGGTTATTGGAAAGGGGATTCCAAGACTTT CASRLLERGFQDF TRBV2 . TRBJ1-6 .
TGTGCCACCAGCAGCCGATCGAACACTGAAGCTTTCTTT CATSSRSNTEAFF TRBV15 many TRBJ1-1 .
TGTGCCAGCAGCCAAGATTTACGGGAGGGGGAGACCCAGTACTTC CASSQDLREGETQYF TRBV7-3 . TRBJ2-5 TRBD2
TGCGCCAGCAGCCGGACAGGGGGCACCAGGGAGCTGTTTTTT CASSRTGGTRELFF TRBV10-2 once TRBJ2-2 TRBD1
TGTGCCAGCAGTGACCGACAGGGAAAGACTGAAGCTTTCTTT CASSDRQGKTEAFF TRBV7-2 . TRBJ1-1 TRBD1
TGCGCCAGCAGCTTGAGTCCGGAAGAGACCCAGTACTTC CASSLSPEETQYF TRBV7-6 few TRBJ2-5 .
TGCAGTGCTAGAGACGGAGCGGGGGAGGGGCGTACTGAAGCTTTCTTT CSARDGAGEGRTEAFF TRBV20-1 . TRBJ1-1 .
TGCAGCGGTAGCGAGTCCGAAACCTACGAGCAGTACTTC CSGSESETYEQYF TRBV29-1 few TRBJ2-7 .
TGTGCCAGCAGCCCGGGACTAGCGGGAGGGGGCTACGAGCAGTACTTC CASSPGLAGGGYEQYF TRBV7-2 few TRBJ2-7 TRBD2
TGTGCCAGCAGTTTCTCCGGGAGAGGGACTGAAGCTTTCTTT CASSFSGRGTEAFF TRBV25-1 once TRBJ1-1 .
TGTGCCACCAGCAGGTACGGGAGTGATGGGGAGACCCAGTACTTC CATSRYGSDGETQYF TRBV15 . TRBJ2-5 .
TGTGCCAGCAGCCCCGGGAGCTCTGGGGCCAACGTCCTGACTTTC CASSPGSSGANVLTF TRBV7-2 many TRBJ2-6 .
TGTGCCACCAGCCCCGGACAGGGTGCGCAGTACTTC CATSPGQGAQYF TRBV15 . TRBJ2-7 TRBD1
TGTGCCAGCAGCCATTCTGTACAGGGTTACGAGCAGTACTTC CASSHSVQGYEQYF TRBV7-9 few TRBJ2-7 .
TGTGCCAGCAGGCCCCCGGGAGGGAACAACGAGCAGTACTTC CASRPPGGNNEQYF TRBV7-9 . TRBJ2-7 TRBD2
TGTGCCAGCAATCCATCGATAGGGGGGGTGAATGGCTACACCTTC CASNPSIGGVNGYTF TRBV7-6 few TRBJ1-2 .
TGTGCCAGCAGCCCCTACGACAGGGAGAGGGAGACCCAGTACTTC CASSPYDRERETQYF TRBV7-3 . TRBJ2-5 TRBD1